Below are 23 T cell receptor beta chains sequenced from a single sample in a study of CD8+ T cells in alopecia areata. In each case, RNA was isolated and then reverse transcribed into cDNA as the sequencing template. TCRdb keeps only in-frame clones here, not all; method: immunoSEQ multiplex PCR. The sample gives 100,000 to 130,000 clones, approximately 60% of which show up once; 20% to 25% is in the top ten. What was sequenced was CD8+ T cells sorted from blood. Source of these receptors: a human donor in good health.

Points on this clone: Other DNA sequences in this sample translate to the same CDR3. This chain uses TRBV7-9 with TRBJ1-5, with D unresolved. Germline V lookup: CDR1 SEHNR, CDR2 FQNEAQ (reference sequence). V gave up 3 bases and J gave up 4 bases, with 4 bases separating them. This CDR3 has 12 residues. CDR3: CASSLGNQPQHF. CDR3 DNA sequence: TGTGCCAGCAGCTTGGGTAATCAGCCCCAGCATTTT.

This clone was counted at least ten times. The genes are TRBV7-9 and TRBJ1-6; no clear D. The CDR3 totals 14 residues. Deletions cut 3 bases from V and 8 bases from J, with 11 bases between. Germline values: CDR1 SEHNR, CDR2 FQNEAQ (reference sequence). The chain's CDR3 is CASSFGRSDSPLHF. CDR3 sequence (DNA): TGTGCCAGCAGCTTCGGTAGGAGCGATTCACCCCTCCACTTT.

This chain links TRBV23-1 with TRBJ2-4, with 11 bases that match TRBD2. TRBV23-1 is an ORF; its function is uncertain. The CDR3 sequence is 18 residues long. Unmatched junction bases numbered 15, after V lost 4 bases and J lost 7 bases. CDR3 in amino acids: CASSPCLGVAGGPNIQYF. In DNA, the CDR3 is TGCGCCAGCAGTCCCTGCTTAGGAGTAGCGGGGGGGCCCAACATTCAGTACTTC.

The gene calls are TRBV27 and TRBJ1-6; the D is unclear. The CDR3 consists of 13 residues. V gave up 4 bases and J gave up 7 bases, with 8 bases separating them. The germline V gene encodes CDR1 MNHEY and CDR2 SMNVEV (reference sequence). CDR3 amino acids: CASSYGVNSPLHF. CDR3 bases: TGTGCCAGCAGTTATGGGGTGAATTCACCCCTCCACTTT.

This chain uses TRBV12-1 with TRBJ2-7; no DNA check was done on the table's D call, TRBD2. TRBV12-1 constitutes a pseudogene. CDR3 length: 21 amino acids. This CDR3 is CASSLTKLTTKTELGRYEQYF. For the CDR3, the DNA is TGTGCCAGCAGCTTGACCAAGCTCACCACTAAGACTGAATTAGGGAGGTACGAGCAGTACTTC.

This clone was found once. V is TRBV27 and J is TRBJ2-1; TRBD1 or TRBD2 may be the D gene (5 bases each). This CDR3 comprises 14 residues. Germline CDR1 and CDR2: MNHEY and SMNVEV (reference sequence). V lost 3 bases and J 7 bases, leaving 13 bases between the germline ends. The chain's CDR3 is CASSFGAVGNEQFF. CDR3 bases: TGTGCCAGCAGTTTCGGGGCGGTGGGGAATGAGCAGTTCTTC.

This clone turned up a few times. V usage is TRBV6-1 and J usage is TRBJ2-5; a weak D match, TRBD1 (6 bases). CDR3 length equals 15 residues. Trimming left V 1 base short and J 7 bases short, with 16 bases between. The V gene's germline CDR1 is MNHNS and CDR2 SASEGT. The CDR3 DNA follows: TGTGCCAGCAGTGAAGGGACAGCAATCTGGTTGACCCAGTACTTC. Translating gives CASSEGTAIWLTQYF.

The chain couples TRBV6-6 to TRBJ2-3, with TRBD1 as a possible D gene (6 bases). Trimming cost V 0 bases and J 4 bases, with 14 bases left between them. The CDR3 is 16 amino acids. Germline CDR1 MNHNY, CDR2 SVGAGI (reference sequence). The CDR3: CASSYSWGRTADTQYF. The CDR3 DNA is TGTGCCAGCAGTTACTCGTGGGGGCGCACCGCAGATACGCAGTATTTT.

This chain joins TRBV2 and TRBJ1-4, with 8 bases that match TRBD1. From germline, CDR1 is SNHLY and CDR2 FYNNEI. CDR3 length equals 13 residues. Trimming removed 10 bases from V and 7 bases from J; junction bases left unmatched: 8. CDR3 sequence (DNA): TGTGCCATTACCGGGACAGGCAGTGAAAAACTGTTTTTT. The encoded protein is CAITGTGSEKLFF.

This chain joins TRBV9 and TRBJ2-7; D not resolved. The CDR3 sequence is 10 residues long. Germline V CDR1 and CDR2: SGDLS, YYNGEE. Trimming cost V 2 bases and J 3 bases, with 0 bases left between them. In nucleotides, the CDR3 is TGTGCCAGCAGCGTCTACGAGCAGTACTTC. Translation gives CASSVYEQYF.

The chain has TRBV7-9 and TRBJ1-4; D not certain. Germline V lookup: CDR1 SEHNR, CDR2 FQNEAQ (reference sequence). CDR3 length: 15 residues. Trimming took 6 bases from V and 8 from J, leaving 19 bases between them. The chain's CDR3 is CASSSGGWSGEKLFF. For the CDR3, the DNA is TGTGCCAGCAGTTCTGGAGGGTGGTCGGGAGAAAAACTGTTTTTT. Together with reference TRBV7-9 and TRBJ1-4, the CDR3 gives the full variable domain: DTGVSQNPRHKITKRGQNVTFRCDPISEHNRLYWYRQTLGQGPEFLTYFQNEAQLEKSRLLSDRFSAERPKGSFSTLEIQRTEQGDSAMYLCASSSGGWSGEKLFFGSGTQLSVL.

This clone was counted only a few times. The gene calls are TRBV28 and TRBJ1-2, with D hard to call. Germline V CDR1 and CDR2: MDHEN, SYDVKM. This CDR3 contains 13 residues. The ends were cut back, 2 bases at V and 4 bases at J, with 8 bases in the middle. CDR3 sequence reads: CASSLTRSYGYTF. DNA of the CDR3: TGTGCCAGCAGTTTAACACGGAGCTATGGCTACACCTTC.

CDR3 in amino acids: CASSLNSFNYGYTF. As DNA, the CDR3 is TGTGCCAGCAGTTTGAACAGCTTTAACTATGGCTACACCTTC. The chain couples TRBV28 to TRBJ1-2; D ambiguous. Germline V gene data show CDR1 as MDHEN and CDR2 as SYDVKM. CDR3 length equals 14 residues. The V end lost 3 bases, the J end lost 1 base, and 9 bases lay between the germline ends.

This clone was observed a few times. V and J are TRBV5-6 and TRBJ2-3; weak D call: TRBD1 (6 bases). The CDR3 is 16 amino acids. CDR1 and CDR2 (germline): SGHDT, YYEEEE. V was trimmed by 0 bases and J by 1 base, leaving 12 bases between them. CDR3 region: CASSLGTVVGTDTQYF. The DNA for the CDR3 is TGTGCCAGCAGCTTGGGGACAGTGGTGGGCACAGATACGCAGTATTTT.

The chain recombines TRBV13 with TRBJ2-1, with D unclear. Germline CDR1 PRHDT, CDR2 FYEKMQ (reference sequence). CDR3 size: 14 residues. V lost 1 base to trimming and J lost 9 bases, with 13 bases between them. The CDR3 nucleotides read TGTGCCAGCAGCTTAGTTGCGGCCCTGGGTGAGCAGTTCTTC. Translation: CASSLVAALGEQFF.

The chain is built from TRBV2 and TRBJ1-5; D gene unclear. The CDR3 is 13 residues long. Germline loops: CDR1 SNHLY, CDR2 FYNNEI. Deletions cut 6 bases from V and 0 bases from J, with 6 bases between. CDR3 DNA: TGTGCCAGCAGGAAACTTAGCAATCAGCCCCAGCATTTT. Amino acids: CASRKLSNQPQHF.

In its sample, this clone was seen once. This chain links TRBV27 with TRBJ2-7, with a tentative D call TRBD2 (6 bases). V lost 2 bases and J 6 bases, leaving 14 bases between the germline ends. Germline loops: CDR1 MNHEY, CDR2 SMNVEV (reference sequence). The CDR3 covers 14 residues. The CDR3 DNA sequence: TGTGCCAGCAGTTTAGTGGGGGGAACTGCCGAGCAGTACTTC. Its translation is CASSLVGGTAEQYF.

The J gene is TRBJ2-7, the V gene TRBV6-6, with D unclear. The V gene's germline CDR1 is MNHNY and CDR2 SVGAGI (reference sequence). The CDR3 loop spans 12 amino acids. V was pared by 5 bases and J by 0 bases, with 5 bases between. The CDR3 DNA sequence: TGTGCCAGCAGTCCAATCTCCTACGAGCAGTACTTC. Protein sequence: CASSPISYEQYF.

This chain connects TRBV9 to TRBJ1-4, with 8 nucleotides matching TRBD1. Trimming cost V 4 bases and J 4 bases; bases outside gene matches: 6. CDR3 length: 15 residues. Germline loops: CDR1 SGDLS, CDR2 YYNGEE. The CDR3 DNA reads as TGTGCCAGCAGCCCCCAGGACAGGGATAATGAAAAACTGTTTTTT. As protein: CASSPQDRDNEKLFF.

This rearrangement joins TRBV4-3 to TRBJ1-2; possibly TRBD1 for D (5 bases). V lost 3 bases, J lost 0 bases, and 11 bases lay in between. Germline loops: CDR1 LGHNA, CDR2 YSLEER. The CDR3 has 15 amino acids. The CDR3 sequence is CASSQTALANYGYTF. For the CDR3, the DNA is TGCGCCAGCAGCCAGACAGCGTTAGCTAACTATGGCTACACCTTC.

V and J are TRBV7-8 and TRBJ2-5; D is unclear. CDR3 length: 14 amino acids. Per germline, CDR1 SGHVS and CDR2 FQNEAQ. V was cut by 3 bases and J by 0 bases, with 8 bases left in between. The CDR3 sequence is CASSFARYQETQYF. CDR3 coding DNA: TGTGCCAGCAGCTTTGCCCGGTACCAAGAGACCCAGTACTTC.

The chain has TRBV4-3 and TRBJ1-5; D unresolved. Trimming stripped 0 bases from V and 5 bases from J, with 11 bases between. This CDR3 has 15 amino acids. Germline CDR1 reads LGHNA; CDR2 reads YSLEER. The CDR3 protein is CASSQDIGADQPQHF. DNA of the CDR3: TGCGCCAGCAGCCAAGATATAGGCGCGGATCAGCCCCAGCATTTT.

The chain carries TRBV29-1 and TRBJ2-5; D may be TRBD1 (5 bases). The CDR3 loop spans 15 amino acids. Trimming shortened V by 0 bases and J by 2 bases, and 13 bases separated the two germline ends. CDR1 is SQVTM, CDR2 ANQGSEA, per germline. The DNA for the CDR3 is TGCAGCGTTGAAGACGGACAAAGAATACAAGAGACCCAGTACTTC. This translates into CSVEDGQRIQETQYF.